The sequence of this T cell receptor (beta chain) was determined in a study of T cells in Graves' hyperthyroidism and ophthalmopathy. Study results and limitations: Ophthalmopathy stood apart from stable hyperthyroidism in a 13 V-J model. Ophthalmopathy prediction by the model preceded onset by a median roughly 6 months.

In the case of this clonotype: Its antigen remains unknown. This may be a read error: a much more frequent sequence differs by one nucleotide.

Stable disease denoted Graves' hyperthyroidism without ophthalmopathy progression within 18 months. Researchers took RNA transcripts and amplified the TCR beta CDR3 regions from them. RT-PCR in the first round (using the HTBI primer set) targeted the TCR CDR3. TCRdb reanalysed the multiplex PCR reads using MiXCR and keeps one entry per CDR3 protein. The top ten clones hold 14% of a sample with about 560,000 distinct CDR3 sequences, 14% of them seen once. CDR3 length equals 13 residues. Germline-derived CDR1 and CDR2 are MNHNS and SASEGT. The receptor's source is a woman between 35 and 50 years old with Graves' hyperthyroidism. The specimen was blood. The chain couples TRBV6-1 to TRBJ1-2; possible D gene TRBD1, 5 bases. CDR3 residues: CANSEWRGYGYTF. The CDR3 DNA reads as TGTGCCAACAGTGAATGGAGGGGCTATGGCTACACCTTC.